This TCR beta chain was sequenced for a study of cytomegalovirus exposure and HLA in healthy donors. Broader study findings: TCR beta sequences numbering under 20,000 were associated with HLA alleles at 0.05 false discovery rate in a later analysis. Compared with the approximately 700-donor mean, an Asian-associated ancestry cluster reportedly had fewer N-insertions, according to a later analysis. Researchers reported in a later analysis that common viral pathogens appeared linked to several top clusters.

About this clone itself: Its cognate antigen is unknown.

In the PCR, 60 Vbeta and 13 Jbeta primers were used. TCRdb's copy holds only in-frame clones and misses some; the assay was immunoSEQ multiplex PCR. Of tens of thousands of clones listed, approximately 80% are singletons. After removal of 4 bases from V and 6 bases from J, the junction contained 8 bases not matched to a gene. The CDR3 loop spans 14 amino acids. Germline-derived CDR1 and CDR2 are LGHNA and YSLEER. The receptor was derived from a human donor in good health. Specimen: PBMCs. The chain couples TRBV4-3 to TRBJ1-2, with TRBD1 identical over 7 bases. The CDR3 region is CASSRITGDDGYTF. In DNA, the CDR3 is TGCGCCAGCAGCCGGATAACAGGGGATGATGGCTACACCTTC.